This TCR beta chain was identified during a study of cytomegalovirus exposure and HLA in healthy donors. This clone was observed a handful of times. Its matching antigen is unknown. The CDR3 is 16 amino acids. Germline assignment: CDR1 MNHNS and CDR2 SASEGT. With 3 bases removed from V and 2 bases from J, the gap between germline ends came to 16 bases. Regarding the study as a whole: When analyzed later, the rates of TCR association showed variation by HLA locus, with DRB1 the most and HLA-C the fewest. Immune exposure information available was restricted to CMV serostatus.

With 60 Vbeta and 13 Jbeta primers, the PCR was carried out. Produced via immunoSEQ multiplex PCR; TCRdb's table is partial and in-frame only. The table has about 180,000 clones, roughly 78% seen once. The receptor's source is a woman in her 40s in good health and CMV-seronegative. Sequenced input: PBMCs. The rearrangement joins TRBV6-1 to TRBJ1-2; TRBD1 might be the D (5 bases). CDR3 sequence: CASSENPTRANYGYTF. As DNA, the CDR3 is TGTGCCAGCAGTGAGAACCCAACCAGGGCCAACTATGGCTACACCTTC.